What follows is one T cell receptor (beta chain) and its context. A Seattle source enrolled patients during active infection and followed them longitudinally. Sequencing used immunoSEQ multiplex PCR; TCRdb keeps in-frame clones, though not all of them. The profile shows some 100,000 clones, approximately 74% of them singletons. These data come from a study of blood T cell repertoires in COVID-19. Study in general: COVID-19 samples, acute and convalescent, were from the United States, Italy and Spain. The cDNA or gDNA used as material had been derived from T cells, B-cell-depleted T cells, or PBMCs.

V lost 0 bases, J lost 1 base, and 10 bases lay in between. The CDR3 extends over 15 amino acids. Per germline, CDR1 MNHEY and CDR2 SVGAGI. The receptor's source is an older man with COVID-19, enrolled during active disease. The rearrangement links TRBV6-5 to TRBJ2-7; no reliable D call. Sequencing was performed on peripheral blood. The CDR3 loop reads CASSYSRLPSYEQYF. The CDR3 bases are TGTGCCAGCAGTTACTCGAGGCTACCGTCCTACGAGCAGTACTTC.